This TCR beta chain originates from a study of blood T cells in healthy people across ages. The second PCR ran roughly 7 to 11 cycles with a sample-barcoded 5' primer and J-beta primers. With 12 random nucleotides, a template-switch adaptor tagged each individual cDNA molecule. TCRdb reprocessed the 5' RACE reads with MiXCR, giving one entry per CDR3 protein. The table lists hundreds of thousands of distinct CDR3 sequences, 56% of them singletons. The length of the CDR3 is 17 residues. CDR1 is SEHNR, CDR2 FQNEAQ, per germline (reference sequence). Concerning this clonotype: An end of the junction differs from the germline gene, which may be a read error.

The TCR originated in a man in his forties in good health. The sample consisted of blood. The chain couples TRBV7-9 to TRBJ2-5, with D possibly matching TRBD2 (7 bases). CDR3 sequence: CAGSLLTRWGGGETQYF. The CDR3 DNA reads as TGTGCCGGCAGCTTACTCACCAGATGGGGGGGCGGAGAGACCCAGTACTTC. The complete variable domain, with remaining parts taken from reference TRBV7-9 and TRBJ2-5, reads DTGVSQNPRHKITKRGQNVTFRCDPISEHNRLYWYRQTLGQGPEFLTYFQNEAQLEKSRLLSDRFSAERPKGSFSTLEIQRTEQGDSAMYLCAGSLLTRWGGGETQYFGPGTRLLVL.